These 7 T cell receptor beta chains originate from one sample sequenced in a study of cytomegalovirus exposure and HLA in healthy donors. In the PCR, 60 Vbeta and 13 Jbeta primers were used. Libraries were prepared by immunoSEQ multiplex PCR; TCRdb keeps only in-frame clonotypes and omits some of them. The top ten hold more than 1.5% of the sample, which has 160,000 or so clones, around 80% seen once. The source material was PBMCs. The receptors were sampled from a man in his late teens or twenties in good health and CMV-seronegative.

The chain is built from TRBV7-2 and TRBJ2-2, with TRBD2 identical over 7 bases. Germline trimming cut 5 bases from V and 3 bases from J; bases unmatched to any gene: 6. The germline gives CDR1 SGHTA, CDR2 FQGNSA. The CDR3 consists of 15 residues. The CDR3 reads CASSPGGLDTGELFF. The CDR3 DNA sequence: TGTGCCAGCAGCCCCGGGGGGTTGGACACCGGGGAGCTGTTTTTT.

This chain joins TRBV28 and TRBJ1-5; D might be TRBD1 (5 bases). V dropped 6 bases and J dropped 1 base, with 13 bases sitting between them. CDR1 is MDHEN, CDR2 SYDVKM, per germline. The CDR3 contains 15 residues. DNA for the CDR3: TGTGCCAGCAGCCTATGGACATTGAGCAATCAGCCCCAGCATTTT. This encodes CASSLWTLSNQPQHF.

The chain carries TRBV30 and TRBJ2-7, with 8 bases fitting TRBD2. V was pared by 3 bases and J by 1 base, with 5 bases of the junction left unmatched. The CDR3 has 14 amino acids. From germline, CDR1 is GTSNPN and CDR2 SVGIG (reference sequence). For the CDR3, the DNA is TGTGCCTGGAGCCACGGGGGGGATTCCTACGAGCAGTACTTC. Translating it yields CAWSHGGDSYEQYF.

The rearrangement joins TRBV5-4 to TRBJ2-2; 7 bases agree with TRBD1. The germline V gene encodes CDR1 SGHNT and CDR2 YYREEE (reference sequence). With V trimmed by 1 base and J by 4 bases, 7 bases remained unmatched. The CDR3 spans 16 residues. CDR3 amino acids: CASSLRDRVLTGELFF. The CDR3 DNA sequence: TGTGCCAGCAGCTTGAGAGACAGGGTCCTCACCGGGGAGCTGTTTTTT.

The genes are TRBV10-3 and TRBJ2-5; TRBD1 matches at 10 bases. CDR1 is ENHRY, CDR2 SYGVKD, per germline. The CDR3 spans 14 residues. Unmatched junction bases numbered 4, after V lost 4 bases and J lost 5 bases. The CDR3 DNA is TGTGCCATCAGTGCGGACAGGGGGTGGGAGACCCAGTACTTC. It translates to CAISADRGWETQYF.

The chain couples TRBV4-1 to TRBJ2-1, with unresolved D. Trimming cost V 1 base and J 8 bases, with 12 bases left between them. This CDR3 has 14 amino acids. Per germline, CDR1 MGHRA and CDR2 YSYEKL. CDR3 sequence: CASSQVQDRDEQFF. The CDR3 nucleotides read TGCGCCAGCAGCCAAGTTCAAGATCGCGATGAGCAGTTCTTC.

The chain links TRBV29-1 to TRBJ2-7; the D is unclear. CDR3 length: 11 residues. The V end lost 4 bases, the J end lost 1 base, and 5 bases lay between the germline ends. CDR1 SQVTM and CDR2 ANQGSEA come from the germline V gene. The CDR3 DNA reads TGCAGCGTTGTGCGATCCTACGAGCAGTACTTC. Translated, it gives CSVVRSYEQYF.